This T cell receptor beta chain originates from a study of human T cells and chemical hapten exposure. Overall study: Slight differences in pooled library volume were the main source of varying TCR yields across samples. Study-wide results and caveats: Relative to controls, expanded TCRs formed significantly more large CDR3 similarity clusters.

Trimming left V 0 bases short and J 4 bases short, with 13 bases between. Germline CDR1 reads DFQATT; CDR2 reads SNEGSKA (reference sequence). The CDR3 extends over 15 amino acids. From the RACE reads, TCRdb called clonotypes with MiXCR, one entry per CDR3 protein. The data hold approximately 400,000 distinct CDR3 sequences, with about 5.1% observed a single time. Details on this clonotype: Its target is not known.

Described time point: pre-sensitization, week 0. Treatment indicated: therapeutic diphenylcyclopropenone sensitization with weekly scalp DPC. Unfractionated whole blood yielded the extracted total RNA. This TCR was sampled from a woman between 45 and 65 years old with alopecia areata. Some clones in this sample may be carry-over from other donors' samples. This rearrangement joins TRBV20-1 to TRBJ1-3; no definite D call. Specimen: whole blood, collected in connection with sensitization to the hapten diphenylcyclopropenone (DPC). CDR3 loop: CSAREPAEVGNTIYF. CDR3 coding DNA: TGCAGTGCTAGAGAACCCGCCGAAGTAGGAAACACCATATATTTT.